What follows is one TCR beta chain and its context. As yet, its antigen is unknown. The data are from a study of T cell repertoires in cytomegalovirus infection. Findings and limits, study-wide: Dominant in the ex vivo response were TCR beta clonotypes restricted by HLA-C and specific for CMV.

V lost 12 bases and J lost 0, with 8 bases in between. The CDR3 runs 12 residues. The germline CDR1 and CDR2 sequences are KGHDR and SFDVKD. TCRdb fed the reads into MiXCR, producing one record per CDR3 protein. Counted here are some 480,000 distinct CDR3 sequences, around 35% occurring once; the ten biggest clones make up about 17%. The chain carries TRBV24-1 and TRBJ2-1; D remains ambiguous. This sequence originates from a human donor in good health (CMV status not recorded). Some clones in this sample may be carry-over from other donors' samples. The sample in question was cultured PBMCs, obtained from culture after CMV antigen stimulation. CDR3 protein: CAASSSYNEQFF. CDR3 in DNA: TGTGCCGCTTCTAGCTCCTACAATGAGCAGTTCTTC.